The rows below give T cell receptor beta chains drawn from one sample of a study of cytomegalovirus exposure and HLA in healthy donors. The protocol was immunoSEQ multiplex PCR, while the TCRdb copy is restricted to in-frame clones and leaves out a portion. This table has about 95,000 clones, around 85% appearing once. The sample was PBMCs. All receptors derive from a man between 18 and 35 years old in good health and CMV-seropositive. Both conserved end residues are part of each CDR3. The D gene is left open where the match is weak. Part of the rows lack a size; the others show once, few, many or a class for expanded clones.

J	D	size	V	DNA	CDR3
TRBJ1-4	-	few	TRBV5-4	TGTGCCAGCAGCTTGGCGCAGGGAACTAATGAAAAACTGTTTTTT	CASSLAQGTNEKLFF
TRBJ1-1	-	-	TRBV6-1	TGTGCCAGCAGTGGCCGGCCAGGCACTGAAGCTTTCTTT	CASSGRPGTEAFF
TRBJ2-5	TRBD1	-	TRBV6-1	TGTGCCAGCAGTGAAGCCTGGACAGGGTGGCCCCAGTACTTC	CASSEAWTGWPQYF
TRBJ1-2	TRBD1	-	TRBV9	TGTGCCAGCAGCGTAGACCAGGGGGTAGCTAACTATGGCTACACCTTC	CASSVDQGVANYGYTF
TRBJ2-7	TRBD2	-	TRBV15	TGTGCCACCAGGAGGGGGGGTAGCGGGAGGGCTGGCTACGAGCAGTACTTC	CATRRGGSGRAGYEQYF
TRBJ1-2	TRBD1	-	TRBV5-1	TGCGCCAGCAGCCACGGACAGGAGGGCTATGGCTACACCTTC	CASSHGQEGYGYTF
TRBJ1-2	-	-	TRBV28	TGTGCCAGCAGTTTTATCAGGGAGGACTATGGCTACACCTTC	CASSFIREDYGYTF
TRBJ1-4	-	-	TRBV18	TGTGCCAGCTCATCGACCTACAGGGCGGGTGAAAAACTGTTTTTT	CASSSTYRAGEKLFF
TRBJ2-3	TRBD2	-	TRBV5-1	TGCGCCAGCAGCTTGGTGGGCGGGAGCGGCACAGATACGCAGTATTTT	CASSLVGGSGTDTQYF
TRBJ2-7	-	few	TRBV19	TGTGCCAGTAGTGGCCAGTTCCTCTCCTACGAGCAGTACTTC	CASSGQFLSYEQYF
TRBJ1-5	TRBD1	-	TRBV18	TGTGCCAGCTCATCGACGGCACAGGGGTTAGGCAGCAATCAGCCCCAGCATTTT	CASSSTAQGLGSNQPQHF
TRBJ2-5	-	-	TRBV5-1	TGCGCCAGCAGCTTGGGCAGCGAGGAGACCCAGTACTTC	CASSLGSEETQYF
TRBJ1-2	-	once	TRBV10-3	TGTGCCATCAGTGGGTCTCCTCTGGACCTCATACTAGGTGGCTACACCTTC	CAISGSPLDLILGGYTF
TRBJ1-3	-	-	TRBV6-5	TGTGCCAGCAGTTATTCCCCAGACAGCTCTGGAAACACCATATATTTT	CASSYSPDSSGNTIYF
TRBJ1-2	-	-	TRBV28	TGTGCCAGCAGTAAATCTATCACAGGGTTAGATGGCTACACCTTC	CASSKSITGLDGYTF
TRBJ1-5	TRBD1	-	TRBV30	TGTGCCTGGAAAGGGGGCGGGAATCAGCCCCAGCATTTT	CAWKGGGNQPQHF
TRBJ2-7	TRBD1	-	TRBV30	TGTGCCTGGAGTACGCAGGGGGCCTACGAGCAGTACTTC	CAWSTQGAYEQYF
TRBJ2-2	-	-	TRBV28	TGTGCCAGCAGTCAGGGAACCGGGGAGCTGTTTTTT	CASSQGTGELFF
TRBJ2-5	-	-	TRBV15	TGTGCCACCAGCCGTCGAGCCGGCGGGGTATTAGAGACCCAGTACTTC	CATSRRAGGVLETQYF
TRBJ1-1	-	-	TRBV19	TGTGCCAGTAGTTTCAGGGCCTCTGAAGCTTTCTTT	CASSFRASEAFF
TRBJ2-1	TRBD2	-	TRBV9	TGTGCCAGCAGCGTAGGTGGCGGGAGGCTCGATGAGCAGTTCTTC	CASSVGGGRLDEQFF
TRBJ2-3	-	-	TRBV10-2	TGCGCCAGTGGGGCCAGACCCGCCTCTGGGTATTTT	CASGARPASGYF
TRBJ2-2	-	-	TRBV29-1	TGCAGCGCCCAGGACAGTTTAACCGCGAACACCGGGGAGCTGTTTTTT	CSAQDSLTANTGELFF
TRBJ1-2	-	-	TRBV19	TGTGCCAGTAGTATACCACGAGAAACCTATGGCTACACCTTC	CASSIPRETYGYTF
TRBJ1-2	-	-	TRBV9	TGTGCCAGCAGCGCCCAGCGGGGGAGGGGGGAAGATGGCTACACCTTC	CASSAQRGRGEDGYTF
TRBJ2-2	TRBD1	-	TRBV29-1	TGCAGCGTACGACCCGGGACAGACAACACCGGGGAGCTGTTTTTT	CSVRPGTDNTGELFF
TRBJ2-3	-	-	TRBV7-9	TGTGCCAGCAGCACACACACAGATACGCAGTATTTT	CASSTHTDTQYF
TRBJ2-1	-	-	TRBV5-4	TGTGCCAGCAGCTTGGGAGGGCCCAGCTCCTACAATGAGCAGTTCTTC	CASSLGGPSSYNEQFF
TRBJ1-1	-	-	TRBV29-1	TGCAGCGTGGCAGGGGAAAGACCTGAAGCTTTCTTT	CSVAGERPEAFF
TRBJ2-3	-	-	TRBV5-1	TGCGCCAGCAGCCGAGGACTGTTATTCGGCACAGATACGCAGTATTTT	CASSRGLLFGTDTQYF
TRBJ2-2	-	-	TRBV11-3	TGTGCCAGCAGCTCGACTACGGTGTCTGGGGAGCTGTTTTTT	CASSSTTVSGELFF
TRBJ2-5	TRBD2	-	TRBV5-1	TGCGCCAGCGCGGGAGGGTCTGTCCAAGAGACCCAGTACTTC	CASAGGSVQETQYF
TRBJ2-5	TRBD1	-	TRBV14	TGTGCCAGCAGCCTACACGCCGGGACAGGGTATAGAGAGACCCAGTACTTC	CASSLHAGTGYRETQYF
TRBJ2-5	-	-	TRBV7-6	TGTGCCAGCAGCTTAGTCGGGGAGACCCAGTACTTC	CASSLVGETQYF
TRBJ1-1	-	few	TRBV27	TGTGCCAGCACGACTCGGGGGTCTGAAGCTTTCTTT	CASTTRGSEAFF
TRBJ2-5	TRBD2	-	TRBV28	TGTGCCAGCAGTGCCCTCACTAGCGGGAGTTTAGAGACCCAGTACTTC	CASSALTSGSLETQYF
TRBJ1-2	-	-	TRBV28	TGTGCCAGCAACAGCCCGGGGGGCTACACCTTC	CASNSPGGYTF
TRBJ2-3	-	-	TRBV7-8	TGTGCCAGCAGCTTAGCGCACGGCAGTCCGGGAGATACGCAGTATTTT	CASSLAHGSPGDTQYF
TRBJ2-5	-	-	TRBV15	TGTGCCACCAGCAGGATGCTCGGGGAGACCCAGTACTTC	CATSRMLGETQYF
TRBJ2-5	-	-	TRBV28	TGTGCCAGCAGTCCTACTCAAAATCCGCAAGAGACCCAGTACTTC	CASSPTQNPQETQYF
TRBJ1-2	TRBD1	-	TRBV30	TGTGCCTGGAGTGTGACAGGGGTATGGTATGGCTACACCTTC	CAWSVTGVWYGYTF
TRBJ1-3	TRBD1	-	TRBV5-1	TGCGCCAGCAGCTCTACAGGGGATTTCTCTGGAAACACCATATATTTT	CASSSTGDFSGNTIYF
TRBJ1-2	-	-	TRBV2	TGTGCCAGCAGTACCCTGGGACAAGCAGCTAACTATGGCTACACCTTC	CASSTLGQAANYGYTF
TRBJ2-7	-	-	TRBV11-2	TGTGCCAGCAGCATCGGTTTAGACTACGAGCAGTACTTC	CASSIGLDYEQYF
TRBJ1-2	-	once	TRBV4-1	TGCGCCAGCAGCCAACTCCGACAGTTCCCTTTGTATGGCTACACCTTC	CASSQLRQFPLYGYTF
TRBJ2-1	TRBD2	-	TRBV7-9	TGTGCCAGCAGCTTAGTGCGACTAGCGGGTAATGAGCAGTTCTTC	CASSLVRLAGNEQFF
TRBJ2-1	TRBD2	-	TRBV25-1	TGTGCCAGCAGTGTCCGGACTAGCGGGATCAACAATGAGCAGTTCTTC	CASSVRTSGINNEQFF
TRBJ2-5	-	-	TRBV10-3	TGTGCCATCAGGAAACAGGGTCCCCAAGAGACCCAGTACTTC	CAIRKQGPQETQYF
TRBJ2-3	TRBD1	-	TRBV27	TGTGCCAGCGGAGGACAGGGGGCTTGGGATACGCAGTATTTT	CASGGQGAWDTQYF
TRBJ2-3	-	-	TRBV29-1	TGCAGCGCCCGACCGACTAGCACAGATACGCAGTATTTT	CSARPTSTDTQYF
TRBJ1-2	-	-	TRBV30	TGTGCCTGGCGACCGGGACAAACTCGTGGCTACACCTTC	CAWRPGQTRGYTF
TRBJ1-1	-	-	TRBV6-4	TGTGCCAGCAGCGCAGGGTTTGGGACTGAAGCTTTCTTT	CASSAGFGTEAFF
TRBJ1-4	-	-	TRBV4-1	TGCGCCAGCAGCCAAGACAAACAGGGCAGGGAAAAACTGTTTTTT	CASSQDKQGREKLFF
TRBJ2-1	-	-	TRBV27	TGTGCCAGCAGTTTTGACAGGATGAGGAATGAGCAGTTCTTC	CASSFDRMRNEQFF
TRBJ2-7	-	-	TRBV10-3	TGTGCCATCAGATCGGCAGGCAGGGACTACGAGCAGTACTTC	CAIRSAGRDYEQYF
TRBJ2-1	TRBD2	-	TRBV27	TGTGCCAGCAGTTCCCCCTCACTAGCGGGAGGGCGTAATGAGCAGTTCTTC	CASSSPSLAGGRNEQFF
TRBJ2-6	-	-	TRBV27	TGTGCCAGCAGTTTTTACTCTGGGGCCAACGTCCTGACTTTC	CASSFYSGANVLTF
TRBJ2-5	TRBD2	-	TRBV6-5	TGTGCCAGCAGCCTCAGCGGGGGGGGAGAGACCCAGTACTTC	CASSLSGGGETQYF